This TCR beta chain was identified in a study of type 1 regulatory T cells. TCRdb re-called the reads through MiXCR, storing one row per CDR3 protein. This sample has over 90,000 distinct CDR3 sequences, with 25% to 40% found just once. Germline V gene data show CDR1 as MGHDK and CDR2 as SYGVNS. With 3 bases clipped from V and 7 bases from J, the junction kept 9 bases outside the gene matches. CDR3 length: 14 amino acids. The rearrangement uses TRBV25-1 and TRBJ2-7; 7 nucleotides line up with TRBD2. Sample: CD4+ T cells, either the whole sample or a sorted fraction (not recorded which). The TCR originated in a human donor in good health. The CDR3 loop is CASSEWGGVREQYF. In nucleotides, the CDR3 is TGTGCCAGCAGTGAGTGGGGAGGGGTTCGGGAGCAGTACTTC.